This T cell receptor beta chain came from a study of T-cell memory formation after mild COVID-19. From 5'RACE with constant-segment primers came TCR alpha and TCR beta cDNA libraries that carried sample barcodes and UMIs. TCRdb fed the 5' RACE reads into MiXCR, producing one record per CDR3 protein. The sample lists around 200,000 distinct CDR3 sequences, less than 20% occurring once. What was sequenced was PBMCs or a T cell subset sorted from them (not recorded which). The receptor was isolated from a man younger than 35 who had mild COVID-19 (a few samples of this study predate the infection). Cell type and time point are not known.

CDR3 nucleotides: TGTGCCACTTCCCCACAGGGTGGCAATCAGCCCCAGCATTTT. This codes for CATSPQGGNQPQHF. The genes are TRBV12-3 or TRBV12-4 and TRBJ1-5; the D gene is possibly TRBD1 (6 bases). V was trimmed by 10 bases and J by 2 bases, leaving 15 bases between them. The CDR3 runs to 14 residues.